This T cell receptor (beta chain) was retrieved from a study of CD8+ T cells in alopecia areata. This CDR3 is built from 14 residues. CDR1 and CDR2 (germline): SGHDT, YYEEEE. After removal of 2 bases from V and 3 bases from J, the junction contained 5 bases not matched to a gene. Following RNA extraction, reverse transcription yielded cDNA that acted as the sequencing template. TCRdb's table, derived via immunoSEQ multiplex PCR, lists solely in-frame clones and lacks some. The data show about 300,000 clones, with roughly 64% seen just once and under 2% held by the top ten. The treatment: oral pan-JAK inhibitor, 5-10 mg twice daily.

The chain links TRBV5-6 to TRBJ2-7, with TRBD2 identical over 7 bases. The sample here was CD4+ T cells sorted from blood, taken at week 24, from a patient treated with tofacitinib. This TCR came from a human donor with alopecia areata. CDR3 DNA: TGTGCCAGCAGCTTACTAGCGCGAATCTACGAGCAGTACTTC. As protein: CASSLLARIYEQYF.